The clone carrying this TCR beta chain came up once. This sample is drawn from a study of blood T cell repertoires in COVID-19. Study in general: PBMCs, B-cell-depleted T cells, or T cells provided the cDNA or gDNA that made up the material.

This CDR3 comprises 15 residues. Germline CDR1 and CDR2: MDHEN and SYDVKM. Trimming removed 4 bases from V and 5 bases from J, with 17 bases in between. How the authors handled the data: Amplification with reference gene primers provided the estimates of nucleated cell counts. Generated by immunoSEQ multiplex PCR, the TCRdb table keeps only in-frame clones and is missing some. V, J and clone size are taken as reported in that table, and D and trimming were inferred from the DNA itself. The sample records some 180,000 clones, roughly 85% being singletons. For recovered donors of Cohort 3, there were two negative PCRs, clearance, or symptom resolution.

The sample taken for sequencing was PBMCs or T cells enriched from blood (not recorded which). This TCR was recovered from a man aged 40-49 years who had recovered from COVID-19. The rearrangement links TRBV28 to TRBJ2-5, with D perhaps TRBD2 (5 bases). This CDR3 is CASSSAYGAEETQYF. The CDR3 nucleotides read TGTGCCAGCAGTTCTGCCTACGGAGCGGAGGAGACCCAGTACTTC.